Sequencing of this T cell receptor (beta chain) was carried out in a study of CD8+CD57+ T cells in acquired aplastic anemia. Whole-study context: Mean DNA quantity obtained from sorted CD4+ and CD8+ cells was about 3 ug. Study-level points and caveats: Patients had approximately 29 CD8+ CDR3 sequences in common with controls (the shared set).

The study profiled TCR beta VDJ and CDR3 using genomic DNA as template. TCRdb called the reads again in MiXCR, with one record for every CDR3 protein. The sample includes around 430,000 distinct CDR3 sequences, around a third of them seen just once. Whoever was chosen for sequencing had shown CD8+CD57+ cell expansion by flow cytometry. This clonotype was detected only a few times. Its antigen is not identified. The CDR3 spans 13 residues. CDR1 is MNHEY, CDR2 SVGAGI, per germline. Trimming stripped 7 bases from V and 1 base from J, with 5 bases between. This rearrangement joins TRBV6-5 to TRBJ2-6; unclear D gene. Sequencing input: sorted CD4+, CD8+, or CD8+CD57+ T cells (not recorded which) from PBMCs. The origin of this receptor is a human donor with aplastic anemia. The DNA for the CDR3 is TGTGCCAGCACCATTTCTGGGGCCAACGTCCTGACTTTC. Amino acids: CASTISGANVLTF.